The entry below describes one T cell receptor (beta chain). Its antigen is as yet unknown. TCRdb's table, derived via immunoSEQ multiplex PCR, lists solely in-frame clones and lacks some. The repertoire consists of 100,000 to 150,000 clones, with roughly 95% occurring once and the leading ten covering about 1.7%. The sample originates from a study of cytomegalovirus exposure and HLA in healthy donors. Study background: The same platform used for the roughly 650 first-cohort repertoires was also used for the 100 to 150 validation repertoires, as a later analysis reported. The study's findings and limits: Altogether, 160 or so TCR beta chains were recorded as cytomegalovirus-associated. The tendency of first-cohort TCR clusters to co-occur in the 120 or so validation repertoires was identified by a subsequent analysis.

The donors were part of the validation cohort, which consisted of roughly 110 subjects and was separate from the first cohort of 670 or so subjects. The receptor comes from a man between 18 and 35 years old in good health and CMV-seronegative. Material: PBMCs.

CDR3: CASRPQGQDTEAFF. The CDR3 DNA is TGTGCCAGCAGACCGCAGGGTCAAGACACTGAAGCTTTCTTT. V usage is TRBV25-1 and J usage is TRBJ1-1; a possible D gene is TRBD1 (5 bases). The germline CDR1 and CDR2 sequences are MGHDK and SYGVNS. The length of the CDR3 is 14 residues. Trimming removed 6 bases at V and 3 bases at J, with 14 bases between.